This is a list of T cell receptor beta chains from one sample in a study of blood T cell repertoires in COVID-19. TCRdb's table, derived via immunoSEQ multiplex PCR, lists solely in-frame clones and lacks some. Altogether about 250,000 clones are present, about 89% being singletons, with the ten largest covering less than 0.95%. The sequenced material came from peripheral blood. The receptor source for this set is a woman aged 40 to 50 who had recovered from COVID-19. Both conserved end residues are part of each CDR3. A D gene is named only where the DNA matches it firmly. Clone size is not always given. Where it is, it says once, few, many or a class for expanded clones.

D: TRBD1; J: TRBJ2-5; V: TRBV5-5; length: 17; size: .; DNA: TGTGCCAGCAGCCCCGGGACAGGGGGCTGGAGACGGGAGACCCAGTACTTC; CDR3: CASSPGTGGWRRETQYF
D: .; J: TRBJ2-7; V: TRBV18; length: 14; size: .; DNA: TGTGCCAGCTCAAGTTTACAGGACTCCTACGAGCAGTACTTC; CDR3: CASSSLQDSYEQYF
D: .; J: TRBJ1-3; V: TRBV29-1; length: 15; size: .; DNA: TGCAGCGCACAACTGGGGCAATCTACTGGAAACACCATATATTTT; CDR3: CSAQLGQSTGNTIYF
D: TRBD1; J: TRBJ2-3; V: TRBV24-1; length: 15; size: .; DNA: TGTGCCACCACCGAAACAGGGGTTAGCACAGATACGCAGTATTTT; CDR3: CATTETGVSTDTQYF
D: TRBD2; J: TRBJ2-5; V: TRBV2; length: 15; size: .; DNA: TGTGCCAGCACCCCCCGGAGCGGGATTCTAGAGACCCAGTACTTC; CDR3: CASTPRSGILETQYF
D: .; J: TRBJ2-2; V: TRBV27; length: 15; size: .; DNA: TGTGCCAGCAGTTTACAGGGAATATACACCGGGGAGCTGTTTTTT; CDR3: CASSLQGIYTGELFF
D: .; J: TRBJ2-3; V: TRBV7-9; length: 17; size: .; DNA: TGTGCCAGCAGCCTTAACTTCCAGCGCGGGAGCACAGATACGCAGTATTTT; CDR3: CASSLNFQRGSTDTQYF
D: .; J: TRBJ1-4; V: TRBV5-5; length: 14; size: .; DNA: TGTGCCAGCAGCCGGGATGCAACTAATGAAAAACTGTTTTTT; CDR3: CASSRDATNEKLFF
D: .; J: TRBJ2-3; V: TRBV11-2; length: 15; size: .; DNA: TGTGCCAGCAGCTTAGATTACGGGAGTAGCAATACGCAGTATTTT; CDR3: CASSLDYGSSNTQYF
D: TRBD2; J: TRBJ2-7; V: TRBV5-4; length: 15; size: .; DNA: TGTGCCAGCAGCTCCGGACTAGAGAGCTCCTACGAGCAGTACTTC; CDR3: CASSSGLESSYEQYF
D: TRBD1; J: TRBJ1-1; V: TRBV9; length: 17; size: .; DNA: TGTGCCAGCAGCGATGAACCGACAGGGGCGGGGAACACTGAAGCTTTCTTT; CDR3: CASSDEPTGAGNTEAFF
D: .; J: TRBJ2-1; V: TRBV21-1; length: 14; size: .; DNA: TGTGCCAGCAGCAAGCGACTAGCGGTTAATGAGCAGTTCTTC; CDR3: CASSKRLAVNEQFF
D: .; J: TRBJ1-1; V: TRBV2; length: 13; size: .; DNA: TGTGCCAGCACCGAACTTCAGAACACTGAAGCTTTCTTT; CDR3: CASTELQNTEAFF
D: TRBD2; J: TRBJ2-5; V: TRBV25-1; length: 17; size: .; DNA: TGTGCCAGCAGTGGAGGCCTCGGGACTAGCGGCCAAGAGACCCAGTACTTC; CDR3: CASSGGLGTSGQETQYF
D: TRBD1; J: TRBJ2-3; V: TRBV10-3; length: 16; size: .; DNA: TGTGCCATCAGTGATTTGGGACAGGGCTCTCCAGATACGCAGTATTTT; CDR3: CAISDLGQGSPDTQYF
D: TRBD2; J: TRBJ2-1; V: TRBV28; length: 14; size: .; DNA: TGTGCCAGCAGTAGAGCGGGATCCTACAATGAGCAGTTCTTC; CDR3: CASSRAGSYNEQFF
D: TRBD2; J: TRBJ2-1; V: TRBV7-2; length: 15; size: .; DNA: TGTGCCAGCAGCCCCCGTGGTAGCGGGATCGATGAGCAGTTCTTC; CDR3: CASSPRGSGIDEQFF
D: TRBD2; J: TRBJ2-7; V: TRBV15; length: 17; size: .; DNA: TGTGCCACCAGCAGAGAGGGTAGCGGGAGGGCCTCCTACGAGCAGTACTTC; CDR3: CATSREGSGRASYEQYF
D: .; J: TRBJ2-1; V: TRBV15; length: 15; size: .; DNA: TGTGCCACCAGCAGAGGGAGGGAACCCTACAATGAGCAGTTCTTC; CDR3: CATSRGREPYNEQFF
D: .; J: TRBJ2-7; V: TRBV11-2; length: 13; size: .; DNA: TGTGCCAGCAGCTTGAGTGACAGCTACGAGCAGTACTTC; CDR3: CASSLSDSYEQYF
D: TRBD1; J: TRBJ2-2; V: TRBV7-9; length: 16; size: .; DNA: TGTGCCAGCAGCTCTTCCGGGACAGCTAACACCGGGGAGCTGTTTTTT; CDR3: CASSSSGTANTGELFF
D: .; J: TRBJ2-3; V: TRBV12-5; length: 15; size: .; DNA: TGTGCTAGTGGTTTGGTACCGGAGGGAGCAGATACGCAGTATTTT; CDR3: CASGLVPEGADTQYF
D: .; J: TRBJ1-5; V: TRBV7-9; length: 16; size: .; DNA: TGTGCCAGCAGCTTAGGGCCCGCGGGGAACAATCAGCCCCAGCATTTT; CDR3: CASSLGPAGNNQPQHF
D: TRBD2; J: TRBJ2-1; V: TRBV3-1/TRBV3-2; length: 17; size: .; DNA: TGTGCCAGCAGCCTTCAATCGGGACTAGCGGGAGTCAATGAGCAGTTCTTC; CDR3: CASSLQSGLAGVNEQFF
D: .; J: TRBJ2-1; V: TRBV19; length: 16; size: .; DNA: TGTGCCAGTAGCAAAAACAACCAGGAGGTGTACAATGAGCAGTTCTTC; CDR3: CASSKNNQEVYNEQFF
D: TRBD2; J: TRBJ2-2; V: TRBV9; length: 16; size: once; DNA: TGTGCCAGCAGCCCCCCCAGCGGGAGTAGCACCGGGGAGCTGTTTTTT; CDR3: CASSPPSGSSTGELFF
D: .; J: TRBJ2-7; V: TRBV4-1; length: 14; size: .; DNA: TGCGCCAGCAGCCAATTTGGGGGCACGTACGAGCAGTACTTC; CDR3: CASSQFGGTYEQYF
D: TRBD1; J: TRBJ2-2; V: TRBV10-1; length: 19; size: .; DNA: TGCGCCAGCTTTAACGTACAGAACCGGGACAGGGCGAACACCGGGGAGCTGTTTTTT; CDR3: CASFNVQNRDRANTGELFF
D: .; J: TRBJ2-1; V: TRBV9; length: 14; size: .; DNA: TGTGCCAGCAGCGGGAGGGTCCTCACCAATGAGCAGTTCTTC; CDR3: CASSGRVLTNEQFF